The clone carrying this TCR beta chain has a count of ten or more. Its target is not known. Out of around 10 ml of fresh peripheral blood came the PBMCs. The entry originates in a study of T cells in Graves' hyperthyroidism and ophthalmopathy. The study's findings and limits: Blood also carried most thyroid clonotypes expanded above 0.001.

TCR beta CDR3 region amplification was performed from RNA transcripts. The primer set for the first-round RT-PCR of the TCR CDR3 was HTBI. One entry per CDR3 protein, called by TCRdb with MiXCR from the multiplex PCR reads. The sample yields a few hundred thousand distinct CDR3 sequences, around 17% seen once. Germline CDR1 reads SGHKS; CDR2 reads YYEKEE (reference sequence). This CDR3 contains 15 residues. V was shortened by 3 bases and J by 7 bases, with 16 bases between the two germline ends. The chain employs TRBV5-5 and TRBJ1-4; tentative D call: TRBD1 (5 bases). The specimen sequenced was blood. The sequence derives from a man in his forties or fifties with Graves' hyperthyroidism. CDR3 nucleotides: TGTGCCAGCAGCTGGGGCCCCAGGGATGGTGAAAAACTGTTTTTT. Translating gives CASSWGPRDGEKLFF.